The clone carrying this TCR beta chain showed up just a few times. Its antigen is still unknown. These data belong to a study of beta chain features in type 1 diabetes. Whole-study context: Healthy donors, compared against patients, showed similar age, gender and cell yields. Study outcomes and limitations: The VDJ junctions of type 1 diabetes patients carried fewer insertions and more deletions. Highly expressing activated T cells could be over-counted with a cDNA template.

Isolated RNA was reverse transcribed in full, so expressed TCRB transcripts were sequenced. The method was immunoSEQ multiplex PCR; TCRdb's version includes in-frame clones alone and lacks a portion of them. The table lists approximately 250,000 clones, 9% to 10% of them singletons. CD45RO/CCR7/CD25/CD127/CD95/CD27 separated CD4+ naive, central memory, regulatory and stem cell-like memory cells by sorting. The V and J ends lost 4 bases and 6 bases respectively, with 15 bases between them. Germline V CDR1 and CDR2: SGHAT, FQNNGV. The CDR3 runs 15 residues. Sequencing input: naive CD4+ T cells from blood. The sequence was collected from a woman aged 18-29 years in good health. This sequence joins TRBV11-2 and TRBJ2-2; the D gene is possibly TRBD2 (5 bases). This CDR3 is CASSSLAGIPGELFF. In nucleotides, the CDR3 is TGTGCCAGCAGCTCCCTAGCAGGCATACCCGGGGAGCTGTTTTTT. Complete variable domain (other parts from reference TRBV11-2 and TRBJ2-2): EAGVAQSPRYKIIEKRQSVAFWCNPISGHATLYWYQQILGQGPKLLIQFQNNGVVDDSQLPKDRFSAERLKGVDSTLKIQPAKLEDSAVYLCASSSLAGIPGELFFGEGSRLTVL.